Shown below are 10 T cell receptor beta chains from a single sample sequenced in a study of cytomegalovirus exposure and HLA in healthy donors. This PCR relied on a set of 60 Vbeta primers and 13 Jbeta primers. Sequencing used immunoSEQ multiplex PCR; TCRdb keeps in-frame clones, though not all of them. The table records some 150,000 clones, around 82% of them present only once. Specimen: PBMCs. These receptors all come from a man over 45 in good health and CMV-seronegative.

The chain links TRBV18 to TRBJ1-1; D ambiguous. This CDR3 contains 13 residues. The germline CDR1 and CDR2 sequences are KGHSH and LQKENI. The ends were cut back, 6 bases at V and 0 bases at J, with 8 bases in the middle. This chain's CDR3 is CASSWAVNTEAFF. The DNA of the CDR3 is TGTGCCAGCTCGTGGGCAGTGAACACTGAAGCTTTCTTT.

V usage is TRBV6-1 and J usage is TRBJ1-5, with 9 nucleotides matching TRBD1. The CDR3 contains 15 residues. Germline V lookup: CDR1 MNHNS, CDR2 SASEGT. V shed 5 bases and J 0 bases; nucleotides not matched to a gene: 2. This CDR3 is CASSRQGGSNQPQHF. As DNA, the CDR3 is TGTGCCAGCAGTCGACAGGGGGGTAGCAATCAGCCCCAGCATTTT.

The rearrangement uses TRBV7-2 and TRBJ2-7; 12 positions agree with TRBD2. Germline V gene sequence: CDR1 SGHTA, CDR2 FQGNSA. This CDR3 spans 15 amino acids. Trimming took 4 bases from V and 3 from J; bases not matched to a gene: 4. This chain's CDR3 is CASSSGLAGFYEQYF. The CDR3 region has the DNA TGTGCCAGCAGCTCGGGACTAGCGGGTTTCTACGAGCAGTACTTC.

The V call is TRBV14, the J call TRBJ1-4; possible D gene TRBD1, 5 bases. Germline CDR1 reads SGHDN; CDR2 reads FVKESK. The V end was cut by 4 bases, the J end by 6 bases, with 15 bases between. This CDR3 has 15 residues. In DNA, the CDR3 is TGTGCCAGCAGCCGGCAGGGTTATGATTATGAAAAACTGTTTTTT. Residues: CASSRQGYDYEKLFF.

This clone was counted between two and nine times. The rearrangement uses TRBV5-6 and TRBJ1-6; 7 nucleotides match TRBD1. CDR3 length: 14 residues. The germline gives CDR1 SGHDT, CDR2 YYEEEE. V trimming: 4 bases; J trimming: 6 bases; junction bases outside the gene matches: 4. CDR3 nucleotides: TGTGCCAGCAGCCTACAGGGGCTTAATTCACCCCTCCACTTT. It translates to CASSLQGLNSPLHF.

This clone has just one count. The V call is TRBV4-2, the J call TRBJ2-7; perhaps TRBD2 as D (6 bases). Between the trimmed V and J ends, which lost 4 bases and 2 bases, there was a span of 9 bases. The germline CDR1 and CDR2 sequences are LGHNA and YNFKEQ. CDR3 size: 13 residues. CDR3 bases: TGTGCCAGCAGCCGGGAGGCCGCCTACGAGCAGTACTTC. The encoded protein is CASSREAAYEQYF.

The V gene is TRBV7-3, the J gene TRBJ2-1; 9 positions agree with TRBD2. The CDR3 consists of 20 residues. Germline-derived CDR1 and CDR2 are SGHTA and FQGTGA. J gave up 1 base and V 1 base, and 14 bases lay outside the gene matches. CDR3 DNA: TGTGCCAGCAGCTTAAGGGTCAGGGGCGGGGGGGCCTCTTCCTACAATGAGCAGTTCTTC. This translates into CASSLRVRGGGASSYNEQFF.

The rearrangement links TRBV5-1 to TRBJ2-2; 9 bases are shared with TRBD2. This CDR3 has 15 amino acids. J lost 7 bases, V lost 4 bases, and 8 bases had no gene match. CDR1 and CDR2 (germline): SGHRS, YFSETQ. In DNA, the CDR3 is TGCGCCAGCAGCCCACTATCTAGCGGGAACGGGGAGCTGTTTTTT. Translation: CASSPLSSGNGELFF. Together with reference TRBV5-1 and TRBJ2-2, the CDR3 gives the full variable domain: KAGVTQTPRYLIKTRGQQVTLSCSPISGHRSVSWYQQTPGQGLQFLFEYFSETQRNKGNFPGRFSGRQFSNSRSEMNVSTLELGDSALYLCASSPLSSGNGELFFGEGSRLTVL.

This clone was seen once. V and J are TRBV2 and TRBJ1-1, with D perhaps matching TRBD1 (5 bases). This CDR3 spans 14 amino acids. The germline V gene encodes CDR1 SNHLY and CDR2 FYNNEI. Trimming stripped 2 bases from V and 5 bases from J, with 12 bases between. CDR3 in DNA: TGTGCCAGCAGTGAAAGGGGTGATAGGACTGAAGCTTTCTTT. Its protein product is CASSERGDRTEAFF.

The CDR3 nucleotides are TGTGCCAGCAGACAGGGGAACACCGGGGAGCTGTTTTTT. Amino acids: CASRQGNTGELFF. The chain combines TRBV25-1 with TRBJ2-2; TRBD1 is a possible D gene (6 bases). Trimming stripped 6 bases from V and 1 base from J, with 6 bases between. CDR3 length: 13 amino acids. Germline CDR1 MGHDK, CDR2 SYGVNS.